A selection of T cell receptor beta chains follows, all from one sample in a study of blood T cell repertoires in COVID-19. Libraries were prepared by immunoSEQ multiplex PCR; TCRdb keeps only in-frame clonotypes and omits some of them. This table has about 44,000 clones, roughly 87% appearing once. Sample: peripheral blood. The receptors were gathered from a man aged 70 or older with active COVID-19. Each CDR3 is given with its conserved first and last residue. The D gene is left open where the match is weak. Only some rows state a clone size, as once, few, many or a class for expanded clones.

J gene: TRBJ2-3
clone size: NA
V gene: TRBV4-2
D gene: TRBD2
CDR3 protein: CASSQDGLAGGYDTQYF
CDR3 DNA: TGTGCCAGCAGCCAAGACGGGCTAGCGGGGGGGTACGATACGCAGTATTTT

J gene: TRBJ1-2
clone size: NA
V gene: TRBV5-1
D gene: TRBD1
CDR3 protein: CASSRGTGGDYGYTF
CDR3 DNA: TGCGCCAGCAGCAGAGGGACAGGGGGGGACTATGGCTACACCTTC

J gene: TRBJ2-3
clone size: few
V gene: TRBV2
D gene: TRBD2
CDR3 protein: CASSEMTSSTDTQYF
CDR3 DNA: TGTGCCAGCAGTGAGATGACTAGCTCCACAGATACGCAGTATTTT

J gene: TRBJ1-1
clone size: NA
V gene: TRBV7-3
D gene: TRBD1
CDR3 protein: CASSLRDRNTEAFF
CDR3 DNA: TGTGCCAGCAGCCTCCGGGACAGAAACACTGAAGCTTTCTTT

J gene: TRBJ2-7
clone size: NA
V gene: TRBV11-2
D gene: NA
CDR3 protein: CASRSGALDHYEQYF
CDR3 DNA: TGTGCCAGCAGATCAGGGGCCCTAGACCACTACGAGCAGTACTTC

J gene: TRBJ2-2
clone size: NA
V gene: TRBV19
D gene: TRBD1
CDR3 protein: CASSKYGTANTGELFF
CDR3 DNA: TGTGCCAGTAGTAAGTACGGGACAGCGAACACCGGGGAGCTGTTTTTT

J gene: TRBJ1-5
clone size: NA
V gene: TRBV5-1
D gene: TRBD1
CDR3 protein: CASSLGTDNQPQHF
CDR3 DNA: TGCGCCAGCAGCTTAGGGACAGACAATCAGCCCCAGCATTTT

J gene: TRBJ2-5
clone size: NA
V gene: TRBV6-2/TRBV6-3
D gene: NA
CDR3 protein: CASSTALEFQETQYF
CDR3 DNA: TGTGCCAGCAGTACCGCGCTAGAATTCCAAGAGACCCAGTACTTC

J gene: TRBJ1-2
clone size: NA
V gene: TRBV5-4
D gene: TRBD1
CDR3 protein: CASSLRQGDNYGYTF
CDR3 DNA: TGTGCCAGCAGCCTTAGACAGGGAGATAACTATGGCTACACCTTC

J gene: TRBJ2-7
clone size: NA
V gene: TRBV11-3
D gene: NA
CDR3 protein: CASSTDDSAYEQYF
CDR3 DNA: TGTGCCAGCAGCACGGACGACAGTGCCTACGAGCAGTACTTC

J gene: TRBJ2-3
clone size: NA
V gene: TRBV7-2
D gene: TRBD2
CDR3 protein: CASSLGSSGGAADTQYF
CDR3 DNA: TGTGCCAGCAGCTTAGGGTCTAGCGGGGGGGCCGCGGATACGCAGTATTTT

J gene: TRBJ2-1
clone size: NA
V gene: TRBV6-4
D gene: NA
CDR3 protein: CASSEDSSSHSYNEQFF
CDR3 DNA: TGTGCCAGCAGTGAAGACAGCAGCTCACACTCCTACAATGAGCAGTTCTTC

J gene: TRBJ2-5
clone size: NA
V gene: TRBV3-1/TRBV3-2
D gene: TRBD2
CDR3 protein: CASSRRTSGAQETQYF
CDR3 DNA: TGTGCCAGCAGCCGGCGGACTAGCGGGGCCCAAGAGACCCAGTACTTC

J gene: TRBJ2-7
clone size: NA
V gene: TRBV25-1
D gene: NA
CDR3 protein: CASSPTGYEQYF
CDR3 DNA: TGTGCCAGCAGTCCGACAGGCTACGAGCAGTACTTC

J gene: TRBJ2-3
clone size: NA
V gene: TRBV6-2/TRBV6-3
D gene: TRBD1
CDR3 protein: CASSRTRQGVTDTQYF
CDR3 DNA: TGTGCCAGCAGCCGAACCCGACAGGGGGTTACAGATACGCAGTATTTT

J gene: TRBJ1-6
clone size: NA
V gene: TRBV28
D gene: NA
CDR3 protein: CASSPSHGRNSPLHF
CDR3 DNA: TGTGCCAGCAGTCCATCGCACGGTCGGAATTCACCCCTCCACTTT

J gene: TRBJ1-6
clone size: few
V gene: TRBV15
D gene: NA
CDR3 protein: CATSRDPSSPLHF
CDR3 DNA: TGTGCCACCAGCAGAGATCCGAGTTCACCCCTCCACTTT

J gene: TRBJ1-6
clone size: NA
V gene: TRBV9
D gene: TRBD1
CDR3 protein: CASSVEAGGSSPLHF
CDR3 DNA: TGTGCCAGCAGCGTAGAGGCAGGGGGCTCTTCACCCCTCCACTTT

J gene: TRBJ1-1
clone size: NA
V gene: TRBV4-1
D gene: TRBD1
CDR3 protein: CASSQGDRNMNTEAFF
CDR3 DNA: TGCGCCAGCAGCCAAGGGGACAGAAACATGAACACTGAAGCTTTCTTT

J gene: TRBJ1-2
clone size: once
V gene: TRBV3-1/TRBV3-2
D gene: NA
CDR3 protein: CASSQVAGRDGYTF
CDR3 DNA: TGTGCCAGCAGCCAAGTGGCTGGGCGCGATGGCTACACCTTC

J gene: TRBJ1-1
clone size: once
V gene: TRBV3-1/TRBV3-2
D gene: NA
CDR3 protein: CASSRSTGNTEAFF
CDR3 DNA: TGTGCCAGCAGCCGATCGACAGGGAACACTGAAGCTTTCTTT

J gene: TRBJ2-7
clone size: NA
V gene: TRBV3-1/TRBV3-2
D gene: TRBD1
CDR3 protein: CASSQAGQGPRNEQYF
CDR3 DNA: TGTGCCAGCAGCCAGGCAGGACAGGGCCCTAGGAACGAGCAGTACTTC

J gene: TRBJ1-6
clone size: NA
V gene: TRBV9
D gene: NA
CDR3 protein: CASSVEWSSGSPLHF
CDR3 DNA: TGTGCCAGCAGCGTAGAGTGGAGCTCAGGGTCACCCCTCCACTTT

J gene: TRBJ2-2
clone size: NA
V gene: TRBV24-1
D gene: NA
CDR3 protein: CATSDYPGPGDTGELFF
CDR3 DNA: TGTGCCACCAGTGATTACCCGGGCCCCGGGGACACCGGGGAGCTGTTTTTT

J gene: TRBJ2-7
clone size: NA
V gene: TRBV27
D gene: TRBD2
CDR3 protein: CASSLRGVNLNEQYF
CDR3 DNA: TGTGCCAGCAGTTTACGGGGGGTTAATTTAAACGAGCAGTACTTC

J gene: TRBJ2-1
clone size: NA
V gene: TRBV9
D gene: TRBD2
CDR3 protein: CASSVGLSGGVQQFF
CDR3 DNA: TGTGCCAGCAGCGTAGGCCTTAGCGGGGGGGTGCAGCAGTTCTTC

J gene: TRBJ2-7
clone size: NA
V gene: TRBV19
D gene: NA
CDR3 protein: CASSIGTAATYEQYF
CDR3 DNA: TGTGCCAGTAGTATAGGGACAGCCGCCACCTACGAGCAGTACTTC

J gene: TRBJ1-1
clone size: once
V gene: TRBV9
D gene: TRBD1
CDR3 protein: CASSPGQGAGSTEAFF
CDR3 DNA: TGTGCCAGCAGCCCGGGACAGGGGGCAGGAAGCACTGAAGCTTTCTTT

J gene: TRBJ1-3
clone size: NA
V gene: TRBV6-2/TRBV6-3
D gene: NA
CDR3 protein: CASSQDRISGNTIYF
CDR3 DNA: TGTGCCAGCAGCCAAGACAGGATCTCTGGAAACACCATATATTTT

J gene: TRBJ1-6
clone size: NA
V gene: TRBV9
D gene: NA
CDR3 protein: CASSVADRPNSPLHF
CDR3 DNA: TGTGCCAGCAGCGTCGCGGACAGACCGAATTCACCCCTCCACTTT

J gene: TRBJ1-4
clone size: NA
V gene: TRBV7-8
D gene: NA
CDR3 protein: CASSFGWGGNEKLFF
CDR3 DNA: TGTGCCAGCAGCTTCGGCTGGGGCGGTAATGAAAAACTGTTTTTT

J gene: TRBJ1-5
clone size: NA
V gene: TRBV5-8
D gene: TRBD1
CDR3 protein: CASSSGQGQLSVQPQHF
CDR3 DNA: TGTGCCAGCAGCTCGGGACAGGGACAATTATCGGTTCAGCCCCAGCATTTT

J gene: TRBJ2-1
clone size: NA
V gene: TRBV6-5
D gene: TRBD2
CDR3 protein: CASSTGLAAYNEQFF
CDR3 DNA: TGTGCCAGCAGTACGGGACTAGCGGCCTACAATGAGCAGTTCTTC

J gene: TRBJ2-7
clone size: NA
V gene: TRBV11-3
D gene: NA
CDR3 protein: CASSLDQAFHRSYEQYF
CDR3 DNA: TGTGCCAGCAGCTTAGATCAGGCCTTCCATAGGTCCTACGAGCAGTACTTC

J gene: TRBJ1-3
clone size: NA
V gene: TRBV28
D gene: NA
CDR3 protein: CASSLYKTAGNTIYF
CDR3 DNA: TGTGCCAGCAGTTTATACAAGACTGCGGGAAACACCATATATTTT

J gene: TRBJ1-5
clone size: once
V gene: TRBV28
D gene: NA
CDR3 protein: CASIRDSSNQPQHF
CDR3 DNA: TGTGCCAGCATCCGGGATTCCTCTAATCAGCCCCAGCATTTT

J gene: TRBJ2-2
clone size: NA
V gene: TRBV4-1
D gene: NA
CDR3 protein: CASSQELGRATTGELFF
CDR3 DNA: TGCGCCAGCAGCCAAGAGTTGGGCAGGGCGACCACCGGGGAGCTGTTTTTT

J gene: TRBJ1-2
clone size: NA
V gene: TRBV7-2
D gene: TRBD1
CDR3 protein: CASSGRTGVRSYGYTF
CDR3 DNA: TGTGCCAGCAGCGGAAGGACAGGGGTCCGAAGCTATGGCTACACCTTC

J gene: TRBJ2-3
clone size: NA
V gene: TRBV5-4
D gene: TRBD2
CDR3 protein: CASSLGRGAQYF
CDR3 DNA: TGTGCCAGCAGCTTGGGGCGGGGGGCGCAGTATTTT

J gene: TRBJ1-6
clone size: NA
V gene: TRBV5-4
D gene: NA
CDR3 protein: CASSPTAGAANSPLHF
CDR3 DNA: TGTGCCAGCAGCCCTACGGCAGGGGCCGCGAATTCACCCCTCCACTTT

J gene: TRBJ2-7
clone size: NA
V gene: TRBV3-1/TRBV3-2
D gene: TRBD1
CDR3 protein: CASSPGTASYEQYF
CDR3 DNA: TGTGCCAGCAGCCCCGGGACAGCCTCCTACGAGCAGTACTTC